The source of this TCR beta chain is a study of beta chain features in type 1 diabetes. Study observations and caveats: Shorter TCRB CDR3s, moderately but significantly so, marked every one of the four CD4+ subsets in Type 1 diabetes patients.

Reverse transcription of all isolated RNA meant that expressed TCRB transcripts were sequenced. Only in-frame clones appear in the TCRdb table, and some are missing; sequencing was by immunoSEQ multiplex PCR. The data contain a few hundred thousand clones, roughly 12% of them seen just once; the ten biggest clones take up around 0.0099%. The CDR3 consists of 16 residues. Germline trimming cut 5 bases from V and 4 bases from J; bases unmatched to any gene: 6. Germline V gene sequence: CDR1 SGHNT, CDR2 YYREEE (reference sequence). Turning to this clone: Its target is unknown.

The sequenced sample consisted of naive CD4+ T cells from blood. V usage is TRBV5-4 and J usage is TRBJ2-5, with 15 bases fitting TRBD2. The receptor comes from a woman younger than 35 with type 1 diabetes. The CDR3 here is CASRSGLAGGTETQYF. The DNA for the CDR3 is TGTGCCAGCAGAAGCGGACTAGCGGGAGGGACAGAGACCCAGTACTTC.